The 22 T cell receptor beta chains listed next were all sequenced from one sample in a study of cytotoxic CD8 clonotypes in ibrutinib-treated CLL (dated by TCRdb to the early 2020s). Sample time point, as interpreted from the label and publication: about 11 months on ibrutinib. Libraries were prepared through the immunoSEQ multiplex PCR assay. Here the immuneACCESS table is served through TCRdb, limited to in-frame sequences with V and J called. Missing clones are a known gap in these copies; in checked studies unresolved V genes cover under half, and the rest lacks a known reason. The sample data list approximately 140,000 clones, and around 93% of these were observed just once. About 10% of the sample is in the top ten clones. Sequences were derived from PBMCs, sampled after 12 months of ibrutinib treatment. These receptor sequences come from a human donor with chronic lymphocytic leukemia.

V usage is TRBV12-5 and J usage is TRBJ1-1, with D uncertain. V was trimmed by 9 bases and J by 5 bases, leaving 16 bases between them. The CDR3 extends over 13 amino acids. Germline CDR1 is LGHNT and CDR2 is FRNRAP. In DNA, the CDR3 is TGTGCTAGCTCGATGGCCCTGGGGACTGAAGCTTTCTTT. Amino acids: CASSMALGTEAFF. Using reference TRBV12-5 and TRBJ1-1 for the parts outside the CDR3, the full variable domain is DARVTQTPRHKVTEMGQEVTMRCQPILGHNTVFWYRQTMMQGLELLAYFRNRAPLDDSGMPKDRFSAEMPDATLATLKIQPSEPRDSAVYFCASSMALGTEAFFGQGTRLTVV.

The chain carries TRBV9 and TRBJ2-3; D remains ambiguous. The germline V gene encodes CDR1 SGDLS and CDR2 YYNGEE. V shed 0 bases and J shed 5 bases, with 10 bases lying between them. This CDR3 contains 14 residues. CDR3 sequence (DNA): TGTGCCAGCAGCGTAGCCTGGGGAAAAGATACGCAGTATTTT. This sequence encodes CASSVAWGKDTQYF.

The table lists this clone with a count of one. This chain connects TRBV2 to TRBJ1-5, with D perhaps matching TRBD1 (5 bases). Germline-derived CDR1 and CDR2 are SNHLY and FYNNEI. With 7 bases removed from V and 0 bases from J, the gap between germline ends came to 10 bases. The CDR3 length is 14 residues. CDR3 loop: CASKGAPSNQPQHF. CDR3 DNA sequence: TGTGCCAGCAAAGGGGCTCCTAGCAATCAGCCCCAGCATTTT.

V usage is TRBV9 and J usage is TRBJ2-5; D uncertain. CDR1 is SGDLS and CDR2 is YYNGEE in the germline V gene. V lost 0 bases and J 4 bases, leaving 10 bases between the germline ends. This CDR3 has 14 amino acids. The DNA for the CDR3 is TGTGCCAGCAGCGTAGGGCCCCAGTTAGAGACCCAGTACTTC. It codes for CASSVGPQLETQYF.

The chain is built from TRBV29-1 and TRBJ1-2; TRBD1 aligns across 10 bases. With V trimmed by 3 bases and J by 2 bases, 6 bases remained unmatched. Germline V gene data show CDR1 as SQVTM and CDR2 as ANQGSEA. There are 15 residues in the CDR3. The CDR3 coding sequence is TGCAGCGTTGACCTTTGGACAGGGGGAAACTATGGCTACACCTTC. It encodes CSVDLWTGGNYGYTF.

The chain employs TRBV28 and TRBJ1-5; no reliable D call. This CDR3 region has 16 residues. Germline V lookup: CDR1 MDHEN, CDR2 SYDVKM. Deletions cut 5 bases from V and 7 bases from J, with 21 bases between. CDR3 sequence: CASSPFFGPVVQPQHF. CDR3 coding DNA: TGTGCCAGCAGTCCGTTTTTCGGGCCAGTAGTACAGCCCCAGCATTTT.

The chain is built from TRBV28 and TRBJ2-3; 11 bases match TRBD2. Germline V gene sequence: CDR1 MDHEN, CDR2 SYDVKM. This CDR3 has 19 residues. J gave up 0 bases and V 7 bases, and 15 bases lay outside the gene matches. CDR3 amino acids: CASNPGLADLRASTDTQYF. The CDR3 DNA follows: TGTGCCAGCAACCCGGGACTAGCGGACCTCCGTGCTAGCACAGATACGCAGTATTTT.

The chain's CDR3 is CASRPGGLGGYGYTF. The CDR3 DNA reads as TGTGCCAGCAGGCCCGGTGGGTTGGGAGGGTATGGCTACACCTTC. The genes are TRBV6-5 and TRBJ1-2; D is uncertain. The V end was cut by 6 bases, the J end by 5 bases, with 19 bases between. Per germline, CDR1 MNHEY and CDR2 SVGAGI. CDR3 size: 15 residues.

This clone was detected only a few times. J is TRBJ1-1 and V is TRBV27; possibly TRBD1 for D (5 bases). The CDR3 has 17 residues. V lost 2 bases and J 1 base, leaving 17 bases between the germline ends. Germline loops: CDR1 MNHEY, CDR2 SMNVEV (reference sequence). DNA for the CDR3: TGTGCCAGCAGTTTAGGGGGGTCTCTAGCGGGGAACACTGAAGCTTTCTTT. This encodes CASSLGGSLAGNTEAFF.

This clone was seen only once. V usage is TRBV9 and J usage is TRBJ2-6; D gene ambiguous. The V gene lost 0 bases and the J gene lost 0 bases, with 16 bases spanning the gap. The CDR3 sequence is 19 residues long. Germline CDR1 is SGDLS and CDR2 is YYNGEE. The chain's CDR3 is CASSVANRVKFSGANVLTF. The DNA for the CDR3 is TGTGCCAGCAGCGTAGCCAACCGGGTAAAGTTCTCTGGGGCCAACGTCCTGACTTTC.

This chain links TRBV11-2 with TRBJ2-3; 8 positions match TRBD2. The V gene end was trimmed by 3 bases and the J gene end by 0 bases; junction bases not matched to a gene: 5. Germline V gene data show CDR1 as SGHAT and CDR2 as FQNNGV. The CDR3 consists of 16 residues. The CDR3 nucleotides are TGTGCCAGCAGCTTCCGCGGGAGGACTAGCACAGATACGCAGTATTTT. Residues: CASSFRGRTSTDTQYF.

This chain uses TRBV28 with TRBJ2-7; 7 bases are shared with TRBD1. This CDR3 spans 14 amino acids. Trimming took 6 bases from V and 5 from J; bases not matched to a gene: 10. Per the germline V gene, CDR1 is MDHEN and CDR2 is SYDVKM. The CDR3 DNA reads TGTGCCAGCAGCCACCCGGACAGGCTTCACGAGCAGTACTTC. Translation gives CASSHPDRLHEQYF.

The rearrangement links TRBV9 to TRBJ1-1; weak D call: TRBD1 (6 bases). This CDR3 contains 16 residues. Deletions cut 3 bases from V and 3 bases from J, with 18 bases between. Germline CDR1 reads SGDLS; CDR2 reads YYNGEE. CDR3 coding DNA: TGTGCCAGCAGCGCAGGTGAGGACAGAGTAGACACTGAAGCTTTCTTT. Its protein is CASSAGEDRVDTEAFF.

The rearrangement links TRBV11-3 to TRBJ2-5, with 7 bases identical to TRBD2. V shed 5 bases and J 0 bases; nucleotides not matched to a gene: 3. Germline CDR1 reads SGHNT; CDR2 reads YENEEA. The CDR3 is 14 residues long. In nucleotides, the CDR3 is TGTGCCAGCAGCGCTAGCGGAAACCAAGAGACCCAGTACTTC. Translated, it gives CASSASGNQETQYF.

The chain combines TRBV29-1 with TRBJ2-1, with 12 bases identical to TRBD2. Germline V CDR1 and CDR2: SQVTM, ANQGSEA. This CDR3 spans 16 amino acids. V lost 3 bases and J lost 8; bases outside the gene matches: 11. The CDR3 protein is CSVDGASGRAWHEQFF. The CDR3 nucleotides are TGCAGCGTTGATGGGGCTAGCGGGAGGGCGTGGCATGAGCAGTTCTTC.

The rearrangement uses TRBV5-6 and TRBJ1-2; a weak D match, TRBD1 (5 bases). Germline values: CDR1 SGHDT, CDR2 YYEEEE. CDR3 size: 13 residues. Trimming removed 3 bases from V and 8 bases from J, with 14 bases in between. The CDR3 region is CASSSGQTGGYTF. The CDR3 region has the DNA TGTGCCAGCAGCTCAGGACAAACGGGAGGCTACACCTTC.

V gene TRBV7-2 combines with J gene TRBJ2-7; 9 bases map to TRBD2. CDR3 length equals 14 residues. The V gene end was trimmed by 3 bases and the J gene end by 2 bases; junction bases not matched to a gene: 2. Germline V gene sequence: CDR1 SGHTA, CDR2 FQGNSA. The CDR3 protein is CASSLAGGAYEQYF. The CDR3 DNA follows: TGTGCCAGCAGCTTGGCGGGGGGGGCCTACGAGCAGTACTTC. The complete variable domain, with remaining parts taken from reference TRBV7-2 and TRBJ2-7, reads GAGVSQSPSNKVTEKGKDVELRCDPISGHTALYWYRQSLGQGLEFLIYFQGNSAPDKSGLPSDRFSAERTGGSVSTLTIQRTQQEDSAVYLCASSLAGGAYEQYFGPGTRLTVT.

This chain connects TRBV6-5 to TRBJ1-5, with D possibly TRBD1 on 5 matching bases. The CDR3 covers 12 residues. V gave up 8 bases and J gave up 2 bases, with 7 bases separating them. The V gene's germline CDR1 is MNHEY and CDR2 SVGAGI. CDR3 nucleotide sequence: TGTGCCAGCGGGACGGGCAATCAGCCCCAGCATTTT. Protein: CASGTGNQPQHF.

The CDR3 spells CASSSGRYSNQPQHF. CDR3 coding DNA: TGTGCCAGCAGTTCTGGCCGGTATAGCAATCAGCCCCAGCATTTT. The chain is built from TRBV28 and TRBJ1-5; no reliable D call. The V gene's germline CDR1 is MDHEN and CDR2 SYDVKM. There are 15 residues in the CDR3. V lost 4 bases and J lost 0, with 10 bases in between.

Written as DNA, the CDR3 is TGTGCCAGCAGTTTGGGGACCGGGGAGCTGTTTTTT. Its protein product is CASSLGTGELFF. The V gene is TRBV28, the J gene TRBJ2-2; D unresolved. Looked up from germline, CDR1 is MDHEN and CDR2 is SYDVKM. This CDR3 region has 12 residues. V lost 3 bases and J 5 bases, leaving 4 bases between the germline ends.

The chain links TRBV5-1 to TRBJ2-1, with 10 bases fitting TRBD2. The germline CDR1 and CDR2 sequences are SGHRS and YFSETQ. This CDR3 has 18 amino acids. Germline trimming cut 7 bases from V and 8 bases from J; bases unmatched to any gene: 21. CDR3 DNA: TGCGCCAGCCGCCTCGTCCCTCTGGCGGGGACTAGCGTGGATGAGCAGTTCTTC. Protein sequence: CASRLVPLAGTSVDEQFF.

The chain is built from TRBV28 and TRBJ2-7, with no clear D. Germline-derived CDR1 and CDR2 are MDHEN and SYDVKM. The CDR3 is 11 residues long. The V end lost 8 bases, the J end lost 6 bases, and 11 bases lay between the germline ends. CDR3 coding DNA: TGTGCCAGCGTTGGGATAGGCGAGCAGTACTTC. Its protein product is CASVGIGEQYF.